This T cell receptor beta chain was retrieved from a study of T cell repertoires in cytomegalovirus infection. At the level of the study: An indication of both CMV infection and matching HLA type came from public TCR beta signatures.

TCRdb used MiXCR to reprocess the reads, holding one entry per CDR3 protein. Of approximately 600,000 distinct CDR3 sequences listed, over 35% were seen once; the top ten hold 48%. Trimming cost V 3 bases and J 8 bases, with 13 bases left between them. This CDR3 is 13 amino acids long. Germline V CDR1 and CDR2: SGHVT, SQSDAQ. Of note for this clonotype: Its antigen is still unknown.

This sequence was found in a human donor in good health (CMV status not recorded). Some clones in this sample may be carry-over from other donors' samples. The sample was cultured PBMCs, taken from culture after CMV antigen stimulation. The chain employs TRBV7-4 and TRBJ1-2; D might be TRBD1 (5 bases). CDR3 coding DNA: TGTGCCAGCAGCTTGGGGGTGCGACGGGGCTACACCTTC. It is translated as CASSLGVRRGYTF.